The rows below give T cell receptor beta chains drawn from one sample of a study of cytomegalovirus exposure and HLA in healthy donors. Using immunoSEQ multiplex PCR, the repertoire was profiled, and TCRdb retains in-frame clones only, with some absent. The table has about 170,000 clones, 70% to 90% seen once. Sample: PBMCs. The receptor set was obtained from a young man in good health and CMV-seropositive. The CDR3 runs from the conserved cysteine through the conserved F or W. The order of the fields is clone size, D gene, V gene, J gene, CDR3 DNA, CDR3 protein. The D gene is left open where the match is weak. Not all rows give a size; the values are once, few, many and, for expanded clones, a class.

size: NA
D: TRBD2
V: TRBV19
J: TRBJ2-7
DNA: TGTGCCACCGCCCCCCGGGCTAGCGGGTCAAACTACGAGCAGTACTTC
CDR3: CATAPRASGSNYEQYF

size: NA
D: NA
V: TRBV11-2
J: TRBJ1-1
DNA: TGTGCCAGCAGCTCAGGTGAGGGCACTGAAGCTTTCTTT
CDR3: CASSSGEGTEAFF

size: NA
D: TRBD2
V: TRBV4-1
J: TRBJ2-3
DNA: TGCGCCGGCAGCCAAGATGGGACTAGCTCCGATACGCAGTATTTT
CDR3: CAGSQDGTSSDTQYF

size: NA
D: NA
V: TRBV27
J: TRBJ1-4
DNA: TGTGCCAGCAGTTTACAAGGGGTCGGTGAAAAACTGTTTTTT
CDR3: CASSLQGVGEKLFF

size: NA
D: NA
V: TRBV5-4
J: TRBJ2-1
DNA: TGTGCCAGCAGCTTGCCCGGGTCGGCTGAGCAGTTCTTC
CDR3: CASSLPGSAEQFF

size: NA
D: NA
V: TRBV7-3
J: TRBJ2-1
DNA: TGTGCCAGCAGCTTCGGGGGGCCCCACAATGAGCAGTTCTTC
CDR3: CASSFGGPHNEQFF

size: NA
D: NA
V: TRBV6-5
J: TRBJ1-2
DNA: TGTGCCAGCAGCCACCCGGGGTGGAGCTATGGCTACACCTTC
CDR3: CASSHPGWSYGYTF

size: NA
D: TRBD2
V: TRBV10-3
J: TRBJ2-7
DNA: TGTGCCATCAGTGAGGGCGGGGGGGCTTACGAGCAGTACTTC
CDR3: CAISEGGGAYEQYF

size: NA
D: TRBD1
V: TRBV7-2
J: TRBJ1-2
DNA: TGTGCCAGCAGCCCAGGGACAGGGGGCTCCTATGGCTACACCTTC
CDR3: CASSPGTGGSYGYTF

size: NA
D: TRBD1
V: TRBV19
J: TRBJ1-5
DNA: TGTGCCAGTAGTATGGGGACAGGGGGTAACCCCCAGCATTTT
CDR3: CASSMGTGGNPQHF

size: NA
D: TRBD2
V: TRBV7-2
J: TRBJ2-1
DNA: TGTGCCAGCAGCTTTGGCCTAGCGGGGGGCGACGGGTTCTTC
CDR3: CASSFGLAGGDGFF

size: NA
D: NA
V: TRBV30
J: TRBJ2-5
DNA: TGTGCCTGGAGTCAGGGCACTAAAGAGACCCAGTACTTC
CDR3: CAWSQGTKETQYF

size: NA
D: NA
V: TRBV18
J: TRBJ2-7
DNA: TGTGCCAGCTCACCATCCGCAGGGTTTGGCGAGCAGTACTTC
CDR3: CASSPSAGFGEQYF

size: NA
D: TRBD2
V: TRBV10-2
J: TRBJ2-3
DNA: TGCGCCAGCAGCCGTCAAAGGGCGGGGGGAATTTCGGGCACAGATACGCAGTATTTT
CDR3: CASSRQRAGGISGTDTQYF

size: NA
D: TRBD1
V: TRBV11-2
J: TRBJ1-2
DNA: TGTGCCAGCAGCTTAAACAGGGGGCAGTTTGGGGGCTACACCTTC
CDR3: CASSLNRGQFGGYTF

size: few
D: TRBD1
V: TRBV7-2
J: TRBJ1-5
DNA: TGTGCCAGCAGCTTAGGGGACAGGGGTCAGCCCCAGCATTTT
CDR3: CASSLGDRGQPQHF

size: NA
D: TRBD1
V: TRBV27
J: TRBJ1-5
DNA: TGTGCCAGCAGTCCGCCCGAATCGGGGACAGTTAGCAATCAGCCCCAGCATTTT
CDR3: CASSPPESGTVSNQPQHF

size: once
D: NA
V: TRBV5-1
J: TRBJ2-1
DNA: TGCGCCAGCAGCTTGGGTGCGGAGAGCTCCTACAATGAGCAGTTCTTC
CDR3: CASSLGAESSYNEQFF

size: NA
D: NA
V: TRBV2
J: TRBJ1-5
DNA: TGTGCCAGCAGGGCTGCTGACACTAGCAATCAGCCCCAGCATTTT
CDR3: CASRAADTSNQPQHF

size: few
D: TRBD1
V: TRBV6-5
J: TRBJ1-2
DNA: TGTGCCAGCAGCCGACAGGGAGGACATGGCTACACCTTC
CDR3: CASSRQGGHGYTF

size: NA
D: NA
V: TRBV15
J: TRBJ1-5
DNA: TGTGCCACCAGCAGAGAGATTCGTCGGGGACACCCGAGCAATCAGCCCCAGCATTTT
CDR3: CATSREIRRGHPSNQPQHF

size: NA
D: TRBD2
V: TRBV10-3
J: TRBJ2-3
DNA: TGTGCCATCAGCCTAGCGGGGGGTGGGGGCACAGATACGCAGTATTTT
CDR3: CAISLAGGGGTDTQYF

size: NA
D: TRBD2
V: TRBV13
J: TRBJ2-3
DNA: TGTGCCAGCAGCTTTACCCAGTCTCCCCCAGGTGGGGGGGGCACAGATACGCAGTATTTT
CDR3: CASSFTQSPPGGGGTDTQYF

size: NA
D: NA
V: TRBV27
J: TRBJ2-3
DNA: TGTGCCACCGCCGGGGAATTCACAGATACGCAGTATTTT
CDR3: CATAGEFTDTQYF

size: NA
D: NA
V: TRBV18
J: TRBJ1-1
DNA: TGTGCCAGCTCACCTTTAAACACTGAAGCTTTCTTT
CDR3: CASSPLNTEAFF

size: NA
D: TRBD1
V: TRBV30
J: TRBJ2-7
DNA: TGTGCCTGGGGGGCCGGGACAGGGAGTTACGAGCAGTACTTC
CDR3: CAWGAGTGSYEQYF

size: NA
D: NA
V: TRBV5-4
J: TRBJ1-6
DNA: TGTGCCAGCAGCTTGGAGGGTTGGCAGGGTGGAGACTCACCCCTCCACTTT
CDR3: CASSLEGWQGGDSPLHF

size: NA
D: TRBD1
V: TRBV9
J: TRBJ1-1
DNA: TGTGCCAGCAGCGTAGAGGCACAGGGGGCGAGCACTGAAGCTTTCTTT
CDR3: CASSVEAQGASTEAFF

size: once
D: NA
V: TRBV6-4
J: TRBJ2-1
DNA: TGTGCCAGCAGTGACTCTAGCGGAAGCTCCTACAATGAGCAGTTCTTC
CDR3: CASSDSSGSSYNEQFF

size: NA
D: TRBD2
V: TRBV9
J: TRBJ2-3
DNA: TGTGCCAGCAGCGTCCCTAGCGGGGGGGCGAGTAGCACAGATACGCAGTATTTT
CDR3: CASSVPSGGASSTDTQYF

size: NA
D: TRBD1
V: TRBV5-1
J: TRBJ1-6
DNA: TGCGCCAGCAGCCTAGACATGGGACAGAATTCACCCCTCCACTTT
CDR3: CASSLDMGQNSPLHF

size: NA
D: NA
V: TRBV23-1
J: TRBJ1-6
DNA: TGCGCCAGCAGCCACACCTCACCCCTCCACTTT
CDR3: CASSHTSPLHF

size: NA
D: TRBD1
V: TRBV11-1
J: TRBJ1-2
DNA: TGTGCCAGCAGCCCCGGGACAGTCTATGGCTACACCTTC
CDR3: CASSPGTVYGYTF

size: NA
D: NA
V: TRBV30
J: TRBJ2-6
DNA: TGTGCCTGGAGCCCAGACGGGTCTGGGGCCAACGTCCTGACTTTC
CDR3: CAWSPDGSGANVLTF

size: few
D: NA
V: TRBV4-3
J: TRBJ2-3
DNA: TGCGCCAGCAGCCAAGGATCTAGCCGGGGATCAGATACGCAGTATTTT
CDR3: CASSQGSSRGSDTQYF

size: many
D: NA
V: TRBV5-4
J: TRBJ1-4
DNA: TGTGCCAGCAGCACCTGGGCGGGGGGGGATGAAAAACTGTTTTTT
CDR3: CASSTWAGGDEKLFF

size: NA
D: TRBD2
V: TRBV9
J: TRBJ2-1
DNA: TGTGCCAGCAGCGTAGGACTGGGACTAGCGGGGGACAATGAGCAGTTCTTC
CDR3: CASSVGLGLAGDNEQFF

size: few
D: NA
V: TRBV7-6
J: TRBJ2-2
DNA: TGTGCCAGCAGCTTAGCCCCGACACTTATCGGAGGGACCGGGGAGCTGTTTTTT
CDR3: CASSLAPTLIGGTGELFF

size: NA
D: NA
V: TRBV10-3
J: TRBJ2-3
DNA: TGTGCCATCAGTGAGTCGAAAGGGGACACAGATACGCAGTATTTT
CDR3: CAISESKGDTDTQYF

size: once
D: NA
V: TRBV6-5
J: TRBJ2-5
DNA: TGTGCCAGCAGTTACTCGTCGGGGTACCAAGAGACCCAGTACTTC
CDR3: CASSYSSGYQETQYF

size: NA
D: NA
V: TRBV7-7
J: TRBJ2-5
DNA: TGTGCTAGCAGCTTAGGAACGGGGACCCAGTACTTC
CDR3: CASSLGTGTQYF

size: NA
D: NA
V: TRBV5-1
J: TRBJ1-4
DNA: TGCGCCAGCAGCTTGGGGGGCCCGGCTAATGAAAAACTGTTTTTT
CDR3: CASSLGGPANEKLFF

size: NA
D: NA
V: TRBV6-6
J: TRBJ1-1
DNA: TGTGCCAGCAGTTACTCGGCAGGGGTGAACACTGAAGCTTTCTTT
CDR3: CASSYSAGVNTEAFF

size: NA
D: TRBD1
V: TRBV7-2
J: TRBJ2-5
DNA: TGTGCCAGCAGCTTTCGACAGGGAGAGACCCAGTACTTC
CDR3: CASSFRQGETQYF

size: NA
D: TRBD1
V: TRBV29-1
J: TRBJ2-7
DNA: TGCAGCGTTGGGGACAGTTACGAGCAGTACTTC
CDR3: CSVGDSYEQYF

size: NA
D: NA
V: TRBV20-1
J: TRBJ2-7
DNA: TGCAGTGCTGTGGTAGGGGCCGAGCAGTACTTC
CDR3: CSAVVGAEQYF